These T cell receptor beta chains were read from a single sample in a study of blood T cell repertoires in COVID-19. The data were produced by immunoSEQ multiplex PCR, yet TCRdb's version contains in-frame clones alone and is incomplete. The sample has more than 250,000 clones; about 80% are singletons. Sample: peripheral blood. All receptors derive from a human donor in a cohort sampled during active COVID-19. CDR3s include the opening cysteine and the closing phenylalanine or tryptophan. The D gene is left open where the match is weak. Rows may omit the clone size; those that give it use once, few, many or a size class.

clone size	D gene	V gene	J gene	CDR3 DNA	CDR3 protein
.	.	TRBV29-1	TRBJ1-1	TGCAGCGTTATTTCCATGAACACTGAAGCTTTCTTT	CSVISMNTEAFF
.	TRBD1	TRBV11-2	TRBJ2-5	TGTGCCAGCAGCTTACTTGGGTACAGGGGGCTAAGAGAGACCCAGTACTTC	CASSLLGYRGLRETQYF
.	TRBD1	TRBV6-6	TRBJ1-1	TGTGCCAGCAGAACCCTAGACAGGGAGAACACTGAAGCTTTCTTT	CASRTLDRENTEAFF
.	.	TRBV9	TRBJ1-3	TGTGCCAGCAGCGTAGCAAGGGCCAGGGGAGCCGGAAACACCATATATTTT	CASSVARARGAGNTIYF
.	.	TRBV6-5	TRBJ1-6	TGTGCCAGCAGCCGCGGCTCCTATAATTCACCCCTCCACTTT	CASSRGSYNSPLHF
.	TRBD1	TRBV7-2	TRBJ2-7	TGTGCCAGCAGCTGGGACAGGGGGCGGGACGAGCAGTACTTC	CASSWDRGRDEQYF
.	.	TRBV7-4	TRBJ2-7	TGTGCCAGCAGCTTATACAGTAAAGCCGACTACGAGCAGTACTTC	CASSLYSKADYEQYF
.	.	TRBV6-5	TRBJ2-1	TGTGCCAGTTGTAGACTTCTCTCCTACAATGAGCAGTTCTTC	CASCRLLSYNEQFF
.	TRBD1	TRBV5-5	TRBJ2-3	TGTGCCAGCAGCCTAACCCCAGGGGGCGATACGCAGTATTTT	CASSLTPGGDTQYF
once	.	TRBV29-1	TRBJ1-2	TGCAGCGTTACCAACAGCAACTATGGCTACACCTTC	CSVTNSNYGYTF
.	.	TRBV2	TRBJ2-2	TGTGCCAGCAGTGAAACTAACACCGGGGAGCTGTTTTTT	CASSETNTGELFF
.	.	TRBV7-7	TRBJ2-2	TGTGCTAGCAGTCCTAGTAGCGCGGGGAAAGTGAAGGCCGGGGAGCTGTTTTTT	CASSPSSAGKVKAGELFF
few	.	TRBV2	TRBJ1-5	TGTGCCAGCAGTGAAGCGCGCTCTGATCAGCCCCAGCATTTT	CASSEARSDQPQHF
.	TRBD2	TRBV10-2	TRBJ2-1	TGCGCCAGCAGTGAGTTACTAGCGGGGGGGCGCAATGAGCAGTTCTTC	CASSELLAGGRNEQFF
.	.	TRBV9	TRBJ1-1	TGTGCCAGCAGCGGGGGGGTGCCGAACACTGAAGCTTTCTTT	CASSGGVPNTEAFF
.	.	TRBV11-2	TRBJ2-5	TGTGCCAGCAGCTTACGGCAGCGGGAGACCCAGTACTTC	CASSLRQRETQYF
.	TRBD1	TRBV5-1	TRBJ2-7	TGCGCCAGCAGCCTGATCGGACAGGGGGTCTCCGAGCAGTACTTC	CASSLIGQGVSEQYF
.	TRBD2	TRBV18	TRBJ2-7	TGTGCCAGCTCACCACAGTTCACTAGCGGGGGGTATTTCTACGAGCAGTACTTC	CASSPQFTSGGYFYEQYF
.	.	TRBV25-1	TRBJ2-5	TGTGCCAGCAGCCAGACAGTGCGCGAGACCCAGTACTTC	CASSQTVRETQYF
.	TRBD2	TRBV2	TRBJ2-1	TGTGCCAGCGCCCGGCGGGAGGTCGACAATGAGCAGTTCTTC	CASARREVDNEQFF
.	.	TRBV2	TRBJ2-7	TGTGCCAGCAGAACAGGTGATCCCCCCTACGAGCAGTACTTC	CASRTGDPPYEQYF
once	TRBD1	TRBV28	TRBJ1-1	TGTGCCAGCAGCCGGGACAGGGGGCGCCGGAACACTGAAGCTTTCTTT	CASSRDRGRRNTEAFF
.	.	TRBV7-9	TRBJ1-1	TGTGCCAGCAGCTGGAAGACAGGCGTCACTGAAGCTTTCTTT	CASSWKTGVTEAFF
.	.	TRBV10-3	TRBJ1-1	TGTGCCATCAGTGACGTGACAGCCATGAACACTGAAGCTTTCTTT	CAISDVTAMNTEAFF
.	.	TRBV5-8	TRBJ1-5	TGTGCCAGCAGCTTGTTCGGGGGTAGCAATCAGCCCCAGCATTTT	CASSLFGGSNQPQHF
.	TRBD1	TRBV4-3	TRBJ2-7	TGCGCCAGCAGCCAAGATCACCCCAACAGGGGGGACGAGCAGTACTTC	CASSQDHPNRGDEQYF
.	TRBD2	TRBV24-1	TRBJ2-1	TGTGCCACCTCTGATCGGGGTAGCGGGAGCAATGAGCAGTTCTTC	CATSDRGSGSNEQFF
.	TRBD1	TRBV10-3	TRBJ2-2	TGTGCCATCAGTGGGGACAGGGGGGACACCGGGGAGCTGTTTTTT	CAISGDRGDTGELFF
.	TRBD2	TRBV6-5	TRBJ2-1	TGTGCCAGCACTTGGGGGAGGGCTAGGGATGAGCAGTTCTTC	CASTWGRARDEQFF
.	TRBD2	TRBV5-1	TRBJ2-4	TGCGCCAGCAGCACGACTAGCGGGAGGGCCAAAAACATTCAGTACTTC	CASSTTSGRAKNIQYF
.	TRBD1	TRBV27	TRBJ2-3	TGTGCCAGCAGTGTCGACAGGGGGCCCCCAGATACGCAGTATTTT	CASSVDRGPPDTQYF
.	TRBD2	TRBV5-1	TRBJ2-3	TGCGCCAGCAGCGAAAGACTAGCGGGGTCCACAGATACGCAGTATTTT	CASSERLAGSTDTQYF
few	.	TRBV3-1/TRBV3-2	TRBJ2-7	TGTGCCAGCAGCCAAGTAGGGGCGCGGTACGAGCAGTACTTC	CASSQVGARYEQYF
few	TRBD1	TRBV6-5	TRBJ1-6	TGTGCCAGCAGTTCAGGGGGCGCCGATAATTCACCCCTCCACTTT	CASSSGGADNSPLHF
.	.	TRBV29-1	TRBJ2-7	TGCAGCGCCGGGACTGGTCCTCGAGAGCAGTACTTC	CSAGTGPREQYF
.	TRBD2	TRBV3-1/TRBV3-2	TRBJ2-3	TGTGCCAGCAGCCAATCAGGCGGGAGGGCTGATACGCAGTATTTT	CASSQSGGRADTQYF
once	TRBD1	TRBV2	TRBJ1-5	TGTGCCAGCCGGGACAGCGTTGGAGGACAGCCCCAGCATTTT	CASRDSVGGQPQHF
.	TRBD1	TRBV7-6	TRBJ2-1	TGTGCCAGCAGCCCTAACAGGGGTGAGCAGTTCTTC	CASSPNRGEQFF
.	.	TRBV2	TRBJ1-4	TGTGCCAGCAGTGAACGGGGAATAGATGAAAAACTGTTTTTT	CASSERGIDEKLFF
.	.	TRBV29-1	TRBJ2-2	TGCAGCGTTTTTTCAGGGAACACCGGGGAGCTGTTTTTT	CSVFSGNTGELFF
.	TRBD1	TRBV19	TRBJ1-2	TGTGCCAGTACCACGAACAGGGGACGTGGCTACACCTTC	CASTTNRGRGYTF
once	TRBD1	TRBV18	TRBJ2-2	TGTGCCAGCTCACCACAGGGGGCGACGAACACCGGGGAGCTGTTTTTT	CASSPQGATNTGELFF